The 20 T cell receptor beta chains listed next were all sequenced from one sample in a study of blood T cell repertoires in COVID-19. Profiling relied on immunoSEQ multiplex PCR, and the TCRdb table lists in-frame clones only, not all of them. The table includes roughly 31,000 clones, 75% to 90% detected once. The sample consisted of peripheral blood. The receptor set was obtained from a man aged 80 or over with acute or convalescent COVID-19.

This sequence joins TRBV28 and TRBJ1-5; 8 bases map to TRBD1. This CDR3 region has 18 residues. Losses at the gene ends were 6 bases for V and 4 bases for J; bases not matched to a gene: 17. Germline V gene data show CDR1 as MDHEN and CDR2 as SYDVKM. DNA of the CDR3: TGTGCCAGCAGCCCAAGCCGGACACAGGGGGAACGAAATCAGCCCCAGCATTTT. Its protein product is CASSPSRTQGERNQPQHF. The complete variable domain, with remaining parts taken from reference TRBV28 and TRBJ1-5, reads DVKVTQSSRYLVKRTGEKVFLECVQDMDHENMFWYRQDPGLGLRLIYFSYDVKMKEKGDIPEGYSVSREKKERFSLILESASTNQTSMYLCASSPSRTQGERNQPQHFGDGTRLSIL.

The rearrangement joins TRBV14 to TRBJ1-2, with TRBD1 matching over 11 bases. The germline gives CDR1 SGHDN, CDR2 FVKESK. V lost 4 bases, J lost 5 bases, and 3 bases stayed unmatched. This CDR3 comprises 14 residues. In DNA form, the CDR3 reads TGTGCCAGCAGCCCTGGACAGGGGGCGTATGGCTACACCTTC. Translated, it gives CASSPGQGAYGYTF.

The V gene is TRBV21-1, the J gene TRBJ1-2; the table's D call, TRBD1, was not checked against the DNA. TRBV21-1 is a recognized pseudogene. The CDR3 has 15 residues. CDR3 amino acids: CASSKCGQGAYGYTF. The CDR3, as DNA: TGTGCCAGCAGCAAATGCGGACAGGGGGCATATGGCTACACCTTC.

The chain recombines TRBV7-6 with TRBJ1-3; TRBD1 agrees at 8 bases. CDR3 size: 14 residues. CDR1 and CDR2 from the germline V gene are SGHVS and FNYEAQ. Losses at the gene ends were 1 base for V and 7 bases for J; bases not matched to a gene: 3. In DNA form, the CDR3 reads TGTGCCAGCAGCTTAGACCAGGGGGCGAACACCATATATTTT. Protein sequence: CASSLDQGANTIYF.

The chain links TRBV29-1 to TRBJ1-2, with D unresolved. Trimming took off 6 bases at V and 4 bases at J, with 18 bases between the two ends. Germline loops: CDR1 SQVTM, CDR2 ANQGSEA. This CDR3 is built from 14 residues. As DNA, the CDR3 is TGCAGCGTAGACATTAGCAGAGGAGGCTATGGCTACACCTTC. It is translated as CSVDISRGGYGYTF.

The genes are TRBV29-1 and TRBJ2-1; tentative D call: TRBD2 (5 bases). The length of the CDR3 is 11 residues. Trimming shortened V by 6 bases and J by 9 bases, and 12 bases separated the two germline ends. Looked up from germline, CDR1 is SQVTM and CDR2 is ANQGSEA. CDR3: CSVGLEGEQFF. Written as DNA, the CDR3 is TGCAGCGTCGGTCTCGAGGGTGAGCAGTTCTTC.

This chain connects TRBV19 to TRBJ2-4; tentatively, D is TRBD1 (6 bases). Trimming shortened V by 6 bases and J by 2 bases, and 20 bases separated the two germline ends. Germline assignment: CDR1 LNHDA and CDR2 SQIVND (reference sequence). This CDR3 is 17 amino acids long. The CDR3 loop reads CASRPYLSRGSKNIQYF. CDR3 bases: TGTGCCAGTAGGCCTTACCTTTCCAGGGGATCCAAAAACATTCAGTACTTC. Together with reference TRBV19 and TRBJ2-4, the CDR3 gives the full variable domain: DGGITQSPKYLFRKEGQNVTLSCEQNLNHDAMYWYRQDPGQGLRLIYYSQIVNDFQKGDIAEGYSVSREKKESFPLTVTSAQKNPTAFYLCASRPYLSRGSKNIQYFGAGTRLSVL.

This chain uses TRBV6-5 with TRBJ1-1, with a tentative D call TRBD1 (6 bases). Germline assignment: CDR1 MNHEY and CDR2 SVGAGI. Trimming took 6 bases from V and 2 from J, leaving 13 bases between them. The CDR3 runs 14 residues. The DNA for the CDR3 is TGTGCCAGCAGCTCCTCGGGACAAAACACTGAAGCTTTCTTT. Amino acids: CASSSSGQNTEAFF.

This clone was observed once. This chain connects TRBV5-8 to TRBJ2-1; weak D call: TRBD1 (6 bases). The ends were cut back, 4 bases at V and 9 bases at J, with 11 bases in the middle. This CDR3 comprises 12 residues. Germline CDR1 and CDR2: SGHTS and YDEGEE. CDR3 region: CASSRTGSEQFF. As DNA, the CDR3 is TGTGCCAGCAGCCGAACAGGGTCTGAGCAGTTCTTC.

This chain connects TRBV5-1 to TRBJ1-1; 7 bases map to TRBD1. Trimming at V came to 2 bases and at J to 4 bases, leaving 8 bases not matched to a gene. CDR1 SGHRS and CDR2 YFSETQ come from the germline V gene. There are 15 residues in the CDR3. The CDR3 DNA sequence: TGCGCCAGCAGCTTAGACAGGGTTGGGACCACTGAAGCTTTCTTT. This gives the protein CASSLDRVGTTEAFF.

In this sample, this clone turned up once. The chain employs TRBV7-2 and TRBJ2-3, with D uncertain. Trimming took off 1 base at V and 3 bases at J, with 8 bases between the two ends. The germline V gene has CDR1 SGHTA and CDR2 FQGNSA. This CDR3 spans 14 amino acids. CDR3 sequence reads: CASSLGGWTDTQYF. DNA for the CDR3: TGTGCCAGCAGCTTAGGCGGATGGACAGATACGCAGTATTTT.

This clone was observed a few times. V is TRBV7-2 and J is TRBJ1-1; 10 nucleotides line up with TRBD1. J lost 5 bases, V lost 5 bases, and 20 bases had no gene match. The CDR3 totals 19 residues. Germline V gives CDR1 SGHTA, CDR2 FQGNSA. DNA for the CDR3: TGTGCCAGCAGCCCCCGGGGTGGGGTCATGGACAGGGGGTTGACTGAAGCTTTCTTT. Translation gives CASSPRGGVMDRGLTEAFF.

This rearrangement joins TRBV11-2 to TRBJ2-7; D remains ambiguous. Germline V CDR1 and CDR2: SGHAT, FQNNGV. The CDR3 spans 15 residues. V lost 1 base and J 4 bases, leaving 14 bases between the germline ends. CDR3 loop: CASSLGGLKVYEQYF. CDR3 in DNA: TGTGCCAGCAGCTTAGGAGGCCTTAAAGTTTACGAGCAGTACTTC.

The V call is TRBV2, the J call TRBJ2-3; D is unresolved. The germline V gene has CDR1 SNHLY and CDR2 FYNNEI. This CDR3 spans 16 amino acids. V was shortened by 6 bases and J by 1 base, with 17 bases between the two germline ends. The CDR3 protein is CASRDNSQSGTDTQYF. The CDR3 DNA reads as TGTGCCAGCAGAGATAATAGCCAGTCGGGCACAGATACGCAGTATTTT.

This CDR3 reads CASSGEAGSYNSPLHF. The CDR3 DNA sequence: TGTGCCAGCAGTGGGGAGGCAGGCTCCTATAATTCACCCCTCCACTTT. The chain employs TRBV25-1 and TRBJ1-6; D is undetermined. V was shortened by 4 bases and J by 0 bases, with 10 bases between the two germline ends. The CDR3 consists of 16 residues. Germline V gene sequence: CDR1 MGHDK, CDR2 SYGVNS.

The genes are TRBV18 and TRBJ2-5; D possibly corresponds to TRBD1 (6 bases). Per germline, CDR1 KGHSH and CDR2 LQKENI. This CDR3 is 14 amino acids long. V was pared by 0 bases and J by 3 bases, with 8 bases between. The CDR3 DNA sequence: TGTGCCAGCTCACCACCGGCAGGGGAAGAGACCCAGTACTTC. Its translation is CASSPPAGEETQYF.

A note on this clone: This same CDR3 is encoded by further DNA sequences in the sample. The chain links TRBV19 to TRBJ1-6, with 10 nucleotides matching TRBD1. The CDR3 has 13 residues. V dropped 9 bases and J dropped 7; count of bases not matched to a gene: 3. Per germline, CDR1 LNHDA and CDR2 SQIVND (reference sequence). CDR3 sequence: CASRDRGNSPLHF. CDR3 DNA sequence: TGTGCCAGCCGGGACAGGGGCAATTCACCCCTCCACTTT.

The gene calls are TRBV21-1 and TRBJ2-7; TRBD2 is taken as the D call from the table, unchecked against the DNA. TRBV21-1 is noted as a pseudogene. This CDR3 has 16 residues. CDR3 sequence (DNA): TGTGCCAGCAGCAAAACCCGGGTTCCCTCCAACCACGAGCAGTACTTC. As protein: CASSKTRVPSNHEQYF.

This rearrangement joins TRBV5-6 to TRBJ2-6; possible D gene TRBD1, 7 bases. From germline, CDR1 is SGHDT and CDR2 YYEEEE. The ends were cut back, 1 base at V and 2 bases at J, with 10 bases in the middle. The CDR3 loop spans 16 amino acids. The DNA for the CDR3 is TGTGCCAGCAGCTTGCCAGGGGGGACTGGGGCCAACGTCCTGACTTTC. Amino acids: CASSLPGGTGANVLTF. The entire variable domain, with the rest obtained from reference TRBV5-6 and TRBJ2-6, is as follows: DAGVTQSPTHLIKTRGQQVTLRCSPKSGHDTVSWYQQALGQGPQFIFQYYEEEERQRGNFPDRFSGHQFPNYSSELNVNALLLGDSALYLCASSLPGGTGANVLTFGAGSRLTVL.

This clone was counted once. The rearrangement joins TRBV5-1 to TRBJ1-3; D is ambiguous. Germline V gene lookup returns CDR1 SGHRS and CDR2 YFSETQ. The CDR3 is 14 amino acids. Trimming pared 5 bases from V and 0 bases from J, leaving 9 bases between. The CDR3 coding sequence is TGCGCCAGCAGGGAGGGCACCTCTGGAAACACCATATATTTT. Its protein product is CASREGTSGNTIYF.